A single sample is the source of the 32 T cell receptor beta chains below, sequenced in a study of CD8 T cells in ankylosing spondylitis. TCRdb independently ran MiXCR on the 5' RACE reads; one entry per CDR3 protein. The sample contains just over 300,000 distinct CDR3 sequences, 20% to 25% of which appear only once. Sequences were obtained from blood, either unsorted or a sorted T cell fraction (not recorded which). The receptors stem from a female donor with ankylosing spondylitis or in good health (not recorded which).

The rearrangement uses TRBV12-3 or TRBV12-4 and TRBJ1-4; 8 positions agree with TRBD1. The CDR3 has 12 residues. Trimming took 3 bases from V and 16 from J; bases not matched to a gene: 7. CDR3 DNA sequence: TGTGCCAGCAGTTTCAGAGGACAGGGACAGTTTTTT. Its translation: CASSFRGQGQFF.

The table lists this clonotype with many counts. V is TRBV20-1 and J is TRBJ2-7; D is tentatively TRBD1 or TRBD2 (5 bases each). Looked up from germline, CDR1 is DFQATT and CDR2 is SNEGSKA (reference sequence). Trimming stripped 6 bases from V and 2 bases from J, with 14 bases between. The CDR3 is made up of 13 amino acids. CDR3 sequence reads: CSAPGRIPYEQYF. CDR3 coding DNA: TGCAGTGCCCCGGGACGGATACCCTACGAGCAGTACTTC.

This clonotype appeared a few times. The J gene is TRBJ2-5, the V gene TRBV28, with no clear D. The CDR3 spans 14 residues. Trimming stripped 4 bases from V and 6 bases from J, with 15 bases between. CDR1 and CDR2 (germline): MDHEN, SYDVKM. The DNA for the CDR3 is TGTGCCAGCAGTTCCGGGTCCCTGGGTCAGACCCAGTACTTC. Protein: CASSSGSLGQTQYF.

This clonotype was picked up many times. The V gene is TRBV20-1, the J gene TRBJ2-5; TRBD2 matches 10 bases. J lost 3 bases, V lost 4 bases, and 5 bases had no gene match. The length of the CDR3 is 14 residues. Germline CDR1 DFQATT, CDR2 SNEGSKA (reference sequence). CDR3 in DNA: TGCAGTGCTATTCCCGGGACTAGCGAAGAGACCCAGTACTTC. It translates to CSAIPGTSEETQYF.

This clonotype was observed a few times. J is TRBJ1-2 and V is TRBV11-2, with D possibly TRBD1 on 6 matching bases. In germline, CDR1 is SGHAT, CDR2 FQNNGV. This CDR3 region has 14 residues. Between the trimmed V and J ends, which lost 0 bases and 7 bases, there was a span of 12 bases. The CDR3 is CASSLDILGAGYTF. DNA of the CDR3: TGTGCCAGCAGCTTAGATATTCTGGGGGCTGGCTACACCTTC.

The J gene is TRBJ2-1, the V gene TRBV4-3; 9 bases line up with TRBD2. The germline gives CDR1 LGHNA, CDR2 YSLEER. V shed 4 bases and J 2 bases; nucleotides not matched to a gene: 12. The CDR3 runs to 18 residues. DNA for the CDR3: TGCGCCAGCAGCCGAAACCCTCAGACTAGCGGAACCTACAATGAGCAGTTCTTC. It codes for CASSRNPQTSGTYNEQFF.

This chain links TRBV18 with TRBJ1-1; D is unresolved. Germline assignment: CDR1 KGHSH and CDR2 LQKENI. This CDR3 comprises 16 residues. V dropped 1 base and J dropped 1 base, with 13 bases sitting between them. CDR3 loop: CASSPRPAGKNTEAFF. The CDR3 nucleotides are TGTGCCAGCTCACCACGGCCTGCAGGCAAGAACACTGAAGCTTTCTTT.

The V gene is TRBV6-2 or TRBV6-3, the J gene TRBJ2-1, with D maybe TRBD2 (6 bases). Looked up from germline, CDR1 is MNHEY and CDR2 is SVGEGT. Trimming took 2 bases from V and 4 from J, leaving 15 bases between them. This CDR3 contains 16 residues. CDR3 amino acids: CASSYDLWRGYNEQFF. The DNA for the CDR3 is TGTGCCAGCAGTTACGACCTTTGGCGGGGTTACAATGAGCAGTTCTTC.

The CDR3 sequence: CASSYSSSYEQYF. The DNA for the CDR3 is TGTGCCAGCAGTTACTCCTCATCCTACGAGCAGTACTTC. The V call is TRBV6-5, the J call TRBJ2-7; D gene uncertain. Deletions cut 0 bases from V and 1 base from J, with 4 bases between. The germline CDR1 and CDR2 sequences are MNHEY and SVGAGI. This CDR3 region has 13 residues.

This clonotype was counted many times. CDR3: CSVEDPDGTGGYTF. In DNA form, the CDR3 reads TGCAGCGTTGAAGATCCGGACGGCACGGGAGGCTACACCTTC. This chain links TRBV29-1 with TRBJ1-2; D call uncertain. This CDR3 has 14 amino acids. CDR1 and CDR2 (germline): SQVTM, ANQGSEA. V was clipped by 0 bases and J by 8 bases, with 16 bases between them. Filled out from reference TRBV29-1 and TRBJ1-2, the complete variable domain reads SAVISQKPSRDICQRGTSLTIQCQVDSQVTMMFWYRQQPGQSLTLIATANQGSEATYESGFVIDKFPISRPNLTFSTLTVSNMSPEDSSIYLCSVEDPDGTGGYTFGSGTRLTVV.

In its sample, this clonotype was seen a few times. The CDR3 loop is CASSLWGGDTEAFF. The CDR3 DNA follows: TGTGCCAGCAGTCTCTGGGGGGGGGACACTGAAGCTTTCTTT. The rearrangement joins TRBV12-3 or TRBV12-4 to TRBJ1-1; maybe TRBD1 (5 bases). V gave up 5 bases and J gave up 3 bases, with 13 bases separating them. The CDR3 totals 14 residues.

The chain is built from TRBV14 and TRBJ2-1, with no clear D. The V gene's germline CDR1 is SGHDN and CDR2 FVKESK. V gave up 4 bases and J gave up 7 bases, with 8 bases separating them. The length of the CDR3 is 12 residues. As DNA, the CDR3 is TGTGCCAGCAGCCCCAGGAGTAATGAGCAGTTCTTC. The encoded protein is CASSPRSNEQFF.

A few counts support this clonotype. The chain combines TRBV6-1 with TRBJ1-2; TRBD1 aligns across 7 bases. This CDR3 has 14 amino acids. Germline values: CDR1 MNHNS, CDR2 SASEGT. V dropped 5 bases and J dropped 7; count of bases not matched to a gene: 10. Here the CDR3 DNA reads TGTGCCAGCAGTCGTGGACAGGCGGGGGGTGGCTACACCTTC. It translates to CASSRGQAGGGYTF.

This clonotype was detected only once. The rearrangement links TRBV21-1 to TRBJ2-1; no DNA check was done on the table's D call, TRBD1. TRBV21-1 is labeled a pseudogene. The CDR3 extends over 19 amino acids. The CDR3 region has the DNA TGTGCCAGCAGCAAGATGAGAAAAAGAAAGGGGGCGGGCTACAATGAGCAGTTCTTC. Amino acids: CASSKMRKRKGAGYNEQFF.

This clonotype was counted ten times or more. The genes are TRBV7-9 and TRBJ1-5; D uncertain. The V end was cut by 0 bases, the J end by 7 bases, with 7 bases between. CDR1 SEHNR and CDR2 FQNEAQ come from the germline V gene (reference sequence). This CDR3 is 13 amino acids long. This chain's CDR3 is CASSLAEGQPQHF. The CDR3 DNA follows: TGTGCCAGCAGCTTAGCCGAGGGCCAGCCCCAGCATTTT.

This clonotype was detected ten times or more. The chain has TRBV20-1 and TRBJ2-7; a weak D match, TRBD1 (5 bases). Trimming took off 2 bases at V and 2 bases at J, with 7 bases between the two ends. CDR1 is DFQATT and CDR2 is SNEGSKA in the germline V gene (reference sequence). The CDR3 is 12 residues long. CDR3 sequence (DNA): TGCAGTGCTAGAAGGGGTCCCTACGAGCAGTACTTC. Translating it yields CSARRGPYEQYF.

The CDR3 DNA follows: TGCAGTGCCGGTCCTATAACTGAAGCTTTCTTT. Translating gives CSAGPITEAFF. The rearrangement links TRBV20-1 to TRBJ1-1; D is undetermined. V lost 6 bases and J lost 5, with 10 bases in between. Germline assignment: CDR1 DFQATT and CDR2 SNEGSKA (reference sequence). This CDR3 region has 11 residues.

This clonotype was found many times. The chain links TRBV12-3 or TRBV12-4 to TRBJ1-1, with D possibly TRBD1 on 6 matching bases. The CDR3 loop spans 16 amino acids. The germline V and J ends were trimmed by 5 bases and 0 bases, with 16 bases remaining between them. The CDR3 is CASSRRGLRVNTEAFF. Here the CDR3 DNA reads TGTGCCAGCAGTCGAAGGGGGTTGAGGGTGAACACTGAAGCTTTCTTT.

At least ten counts were recorded for this clonotype. This chain uses TRBV19 with TRBJ2-3, with 7 bases identical to TRBD2. The V gene's germline CDR1 is LNHDA and CDR2 SQIVND (reference sequence). With V trimmed by 6 bases and J by 0 bases, 6 bases remained unmatched. The CDR3 contains 15 residues. The CDR3 is CASRRERSSTDTQYF. Written as DNA, the CDR3 is TGTGCCAGTAGGCGGGAGAGATCTAGCACAGATACGCAGTATTTT.

The chain uses TRBV5-5 and TRBJ2-1; no reliable D call. This CDR3 contains 15 residues. The V gene lost 2 bases and the J gene lost 2 bases, with 11 bases spanning the gap. CDR1 is SGHKS and CDR2 is YYEKEE in the germline V gene (reference sequence). The CDR3 spells CASSLWPSPYNEQFF. The CDR3 region has the DNA TGTGCCAGCAGCTTATGGCCCTCGCCCTACAATGAGCAGTTCTTC.

The table lists this clonotype with a few counts. The chain couples TRBV2 to TRBJ2-3; tentative D call: TRBD1 (6 bases). This CDR3 is 15 amino acids long. CDR1 and CDR2 from the germline V gene are SNHLY and FYNNEI. V shed 6 bases and J shed 1 base, with 14 bases lying between them. This CDR3 is CASSADRIGTDTQYF. In DNA, the CDR3 is TGTGCCAGCAGCGCCGACAGGATTGGCACAGATACGCAGTATTTT.

V gene TRBV6-2 or TRBV6-3 combines with J gene TRBJ2-7; D call uncertain. Looked up from germline, CDR1 is MNHEY and CDR2 is SVGEGT. Trimming took off 6 bases at V and 4 bases at J, with 16 bases between the two ends. This CDR3 comprises 14 residues. CDR3 DNA sequence: TGTGCCAGCAGGCCACGGCTCAAGGGTTACGAGCAGTACTTC. Its protein is CASRPRLKGYEQYF.

J is TRBJ2-2 and V is TRBV5-5; D is ambiguous. Germline V CDR1 and CDR2: SGHKS, YYEKEE (reference sequence). The CDR3 totals 16 residues. V dropped 1 base and J dropped 3 bases, with 13 bases sitting between them. The CDR3 is CASSLLPIRDTGELFF. The CDR3 DNA reads TGTGCCAGCAGCTTGTTGCCAATTCGGGACACCGGGGAGCTGTTTTTT.

This clonotype has only a few counts. The V call is TRBV5-5, the J call TRBJ1-2; no clear D gene. Trimming pared 3 bases from V and 4 bases from J, leaving 10 bases between. Germline loops: CDR1 SGHKS, CDR2 YYEKEE (reference sequence). The CDR3 totals 13 residues. The CDR3 sequence is CASSSQGLYGYTF. CDR3 DNA sequence: TGTGCCAGCAGCTCCCAAGGCCTCTATGGCTACACCTTC.

The rearrangement uses TRBV20-1 and TRBJ1-1, with 12 bases fitting TRBD1. This CDR3 is 15 amino acids long. Looked up from germline, CDR1 is DFQATT and CDR2 is SNEGSKA (reference sequence). The J segment lost 5 bases and the V segment lost 6 bases, leaving 10 bases of the junction unmatched. The CDR3 nucleotides are TGCAGTGCCAGACCCGGGACAGGGGGCAGGACTGAAGCTTTCTTT. It codes for CSARPGTGGRTEAFF.

This clonotype occurred a few times. The rearrangement joins TRBV12-3 or TRBV12-4 to TRBJ2-1; TRBD2 might be the D (5 bases). The V gene lost 3 bases and the J gene lost 3 bases, with 27 bases spanning the gap. This CDR3 region has 20 residues. The CDR3 is CASSLSRTRPGLVHYNEQFF. DNA for the CDR3: TGTGCCAGCAGTTTGTCCCGGACTCGCCCGGGCTTGGTGCACTACAATGAGCAGTTCTTC.

J is TRBJ2-1 and V is TRBV12-3 or TRBV12-4, with 7 bases that match TRBD2. The J segment lost 5 bases and the V segment lost 4 bases, leaving 11 bases of the junction unmatched. CDR3 length: 16 amino acids. This chain's CDR3 is CASSSSFGGVHNEQFF. The CDR3 DNA is TGTGCCAGCAGTTCCTCCTTTGGGGGGGTTCACAATGAGCAGTTCTTC.

This chain connects TRBV7-2 to TRBJ2-3; possible D gene TRBD2, 6 bases. Germline lookup yields CDR1 SGHTA and CDR2 FQGNSA. V lost 11 bases, J lost 6 bases, and 18 bases lay in between. This CDR3 contains 13 residues. CDR3 DNA sequence: TGTGCCGGCGGGGACTCTCTCACGGATACGCAGTATTTT. This encodes CAGGDSLTDTQYF.

This rearrangement joins TRBV6-2 or TRBV6-3 to TRBJ2-1, with 7 positions matching TRBD2. In germline, CDR1 is MNHEY, CDR2 SVGEGT. Trimming removed 2 bases from V and 4 bases from J; junction bases left unmatched: 14. The CDR3 sequence is 18 residues long. CDR3 in amino acids: CASSYRRRAGQIYNEQFF. The CDR3 coding sequence is TGTGCCAGCAGTTACCGTCGGAGAGCGGGGCAAATTTACAATGAGCAGTTCTTC.

This sequence joins TRBV12-3 or TRBV12-4 and TRBJ2-7; unclear D gene. Deletions cut 6 bases from V and 0 bases from J, with 12 bases between. CDR3 size: 14 residues. CDR3 bases: TGTGCCAGCAGCTCAGACTTGAGCTCCTACGAGCAGTACTTC. Translating gives CASSSDLSSYEQYF.

This clonotype has a handful of counts. The V call is TRBV10-3, the J call TRBJ2-7; no clear D. There are 15 residues in the CDR3. Germline assignment: CDR1 ENHRY and CDR2 SYGVKD. V lost 2 bases and J 1 base, leaving 12 bases between the germline ends. CDR3 bases: TGTGCCATCAGTGAGCGGGCAGGAGTATCCTACGAGCAGTACTTC. Its translation is CAISERAGVSYEQYF.

V gene TRBV10-3 combines with J gene TRBJ2-2; 7 nucleotides line up with TRBD2. In germline, CDR1 is ENHRY, CDR2 SYGVKD. V shed 6 bases and J 4 bases; nucleotides not matched to a gene: 8. The CDR3 loop spans 15 amino acids. CDR3 nucleotide sequence: TGTGCCATCAGGGAAAGACTAGCTGGCACCGGGGAGCTGTTTTTT. Translated, it gives CAIRERLAGTGELFF.